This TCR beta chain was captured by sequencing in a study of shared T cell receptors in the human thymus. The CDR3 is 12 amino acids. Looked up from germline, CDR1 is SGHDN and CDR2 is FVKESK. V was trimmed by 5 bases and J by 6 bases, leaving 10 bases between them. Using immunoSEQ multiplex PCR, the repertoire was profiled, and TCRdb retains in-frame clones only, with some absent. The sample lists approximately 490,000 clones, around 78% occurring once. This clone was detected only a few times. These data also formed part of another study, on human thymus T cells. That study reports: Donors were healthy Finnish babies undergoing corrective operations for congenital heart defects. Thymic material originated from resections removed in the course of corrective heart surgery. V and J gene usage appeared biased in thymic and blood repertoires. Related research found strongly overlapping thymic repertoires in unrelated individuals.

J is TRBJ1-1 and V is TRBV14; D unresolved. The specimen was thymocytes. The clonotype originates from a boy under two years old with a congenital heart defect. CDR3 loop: CASSCSGSEAFF. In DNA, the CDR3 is TGTGCCAGCAGCTGCTCGGGTTCTGAAGCTTTCTTT.